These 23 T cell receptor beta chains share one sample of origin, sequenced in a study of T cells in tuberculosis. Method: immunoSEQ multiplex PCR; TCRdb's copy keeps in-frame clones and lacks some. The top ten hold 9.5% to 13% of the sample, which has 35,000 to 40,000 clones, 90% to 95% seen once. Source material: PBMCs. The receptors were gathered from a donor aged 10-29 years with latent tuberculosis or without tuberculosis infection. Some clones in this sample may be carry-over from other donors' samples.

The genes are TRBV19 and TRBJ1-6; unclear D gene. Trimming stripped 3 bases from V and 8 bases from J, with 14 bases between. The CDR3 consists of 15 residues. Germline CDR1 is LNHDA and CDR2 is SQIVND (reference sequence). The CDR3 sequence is CASSIGGPGHSPLHF. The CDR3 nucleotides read TGTGCCAGTAGTATTGGAGGCCCCGGTCATTCACCCCTCCACTTT.

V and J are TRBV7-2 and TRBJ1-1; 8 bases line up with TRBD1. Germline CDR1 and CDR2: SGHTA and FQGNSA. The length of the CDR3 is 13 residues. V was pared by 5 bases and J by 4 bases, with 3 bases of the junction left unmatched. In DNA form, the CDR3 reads TGTGCCAGCAGCGGACAGGGTATCACTGAAGCTTTCTTT. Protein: CASSGQGITEAFF.

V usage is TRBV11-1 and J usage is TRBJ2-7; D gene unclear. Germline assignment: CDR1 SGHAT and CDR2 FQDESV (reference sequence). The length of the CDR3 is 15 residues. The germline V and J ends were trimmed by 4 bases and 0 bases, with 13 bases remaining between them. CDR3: CASSSLTKSSYEQYF. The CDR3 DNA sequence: TGTGCCAGCAGCTCTCTCACGAAGAGCTCCTACGAGCAGTACTTC.

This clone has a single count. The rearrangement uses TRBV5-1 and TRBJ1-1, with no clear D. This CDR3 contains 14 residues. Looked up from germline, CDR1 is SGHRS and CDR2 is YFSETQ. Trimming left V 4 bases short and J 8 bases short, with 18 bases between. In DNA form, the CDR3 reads TGCGCCAGCAGCCCCCTAAGGAGGGCAGGCGAAGCTTTCTTT. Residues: CASSPLRRAGEAFF.

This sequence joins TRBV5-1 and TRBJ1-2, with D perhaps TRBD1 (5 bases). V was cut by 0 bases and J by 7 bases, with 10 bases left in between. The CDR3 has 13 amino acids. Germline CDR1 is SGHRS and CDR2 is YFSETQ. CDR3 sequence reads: CASSLAGFGGYTF. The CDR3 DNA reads TGCGCCAGCAGCTTGGCAGGGTTCGGTGGCTACACCTTC.

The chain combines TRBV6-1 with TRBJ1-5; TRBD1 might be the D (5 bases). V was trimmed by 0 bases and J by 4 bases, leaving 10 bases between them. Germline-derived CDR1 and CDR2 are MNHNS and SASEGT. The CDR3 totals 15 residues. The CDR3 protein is CASSEAAGTNQPQHF. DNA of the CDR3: TGTGCCAGCAGTGAAGCGGCAGGGACTAATCAGCCCCAGCATTTT.

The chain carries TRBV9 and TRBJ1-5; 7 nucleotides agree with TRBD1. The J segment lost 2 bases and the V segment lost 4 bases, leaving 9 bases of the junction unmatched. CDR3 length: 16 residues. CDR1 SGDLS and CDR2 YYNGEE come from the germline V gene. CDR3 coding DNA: TGTGCCAGCAGCCTCCGCGACAGGGAAGGCAATCAGCCCCAGCATTTT. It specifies CASSLRDREGNQPQHF.

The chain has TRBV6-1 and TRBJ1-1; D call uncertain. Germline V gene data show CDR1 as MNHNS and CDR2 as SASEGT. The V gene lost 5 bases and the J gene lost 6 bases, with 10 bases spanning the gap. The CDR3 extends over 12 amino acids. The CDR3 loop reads CASSFSGPEAFF. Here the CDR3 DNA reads TGTGCCAGCAGTTTCAGTGGCCCTGAAGCTTTCTTT.

CDR3 in DNA: TGTGCCAGCAGCTTGACCCGGGACACTGAAGCTTTCTTT. This codes for CASSLTRDTEAFF. This sequence joins TRBV7-2 and TRBJ1-1; D gene unclear. V was cut by 3 bases and J by 3 bases, with 8 bases left in between. The length of the CDR3 is 13 residues. Per the germline V gene, CDR1 is SGHTA and CDR2 is FQGNSA.

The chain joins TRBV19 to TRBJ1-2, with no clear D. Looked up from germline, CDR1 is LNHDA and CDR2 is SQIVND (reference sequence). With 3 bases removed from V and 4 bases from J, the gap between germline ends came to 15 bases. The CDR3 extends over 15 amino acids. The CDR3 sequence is CASSISNLGGYGYTF. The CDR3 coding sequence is TGTGCCAGTAGTATCTCGAACCTGGGAGGCTATGGCTACACCTTC.

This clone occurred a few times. DNA for the CDR3: TGTGCTAGTGGTTACAGGACCGGAGATTATAATTCACCCCTCCACTTT. It codes for CASGYRTGDYNSPLHF. The V call is TRBV12-5, the J call TRBJ1-6; a weak D match, TRBD1 (5 bases). The germline gives CDR1 LGHNT, CDR2 FRNRAP. This CDR3 has 16 amino acids. The V gene lost 4 bases and the J gene lost 4 bases, with 14 bases spanning the gap.

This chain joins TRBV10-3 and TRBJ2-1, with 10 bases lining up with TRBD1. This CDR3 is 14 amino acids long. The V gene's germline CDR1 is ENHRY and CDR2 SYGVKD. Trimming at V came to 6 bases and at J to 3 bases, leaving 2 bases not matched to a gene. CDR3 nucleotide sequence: TGTGCCATCAGAGGGACAGGGGACTACAATGAGCAGTTCTTC. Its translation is CAIRGTGDYNEQFF.

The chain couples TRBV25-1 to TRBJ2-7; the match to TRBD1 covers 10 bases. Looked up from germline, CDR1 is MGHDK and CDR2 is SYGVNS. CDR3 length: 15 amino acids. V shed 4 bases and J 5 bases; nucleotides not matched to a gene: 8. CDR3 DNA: TGTGCCAGCAGTGGAAAGGGGACAGGGGTTAACGAGCAGTACTTC. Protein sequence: CASSGKGTGVNEQYF.

The CDR3 nucleotides read TGTGCCAGCAGCCAAGGGGGGCGGGCTAGCGGGGCTCAAGAGACCCAGTACTTC. This sequence encodes CASSQGGRASGAQETQYF. The chain links TRBV4-2 to TRBJ2-5, with 9 bases that match TRBD2. Per germline, CDR1 LGHNA and CDR2 YNFKEQ. CDR3 size: 18 residues. J was trimmed by 2 bases and V by 1 base; bases with no gene match: 11.

In DNA form, the CDR3 reads TGTGCCAGCAGCGAATCCCAAACTGGGCAGTATGAGGGCAATGAGCAGTTCTTC. The encoded protein is CASSESQTGQYEGNEQFF. The J gene is TRBJ2-1, the V gene TRBV9, with TRBD2 as a possible D gene (5 bases). V was pared by 3 bases and J by 6 bases, with 25 bases between. This CDR3 is 18 amino acids long. Germline V gene lookup returns CDR1 SGDLS and CDR2 YYNGEE. The entire variable domain, with the rest obtained from reference TRBV9 and TRBJ2-1, is as follows: DSGVTQTPKHLITATGQRVTLRCSPRSGDLSVYWYQQSLDQGLQFLIQYYNGEERAKGNILERFSAQQFPDLHSELNLSSLELGDSALYFCASSESQTGQYEGNEQFFGPGTRLTVL.

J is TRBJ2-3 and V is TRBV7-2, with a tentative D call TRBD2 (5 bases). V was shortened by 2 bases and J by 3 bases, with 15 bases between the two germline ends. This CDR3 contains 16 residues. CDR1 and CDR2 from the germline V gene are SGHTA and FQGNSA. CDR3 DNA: TGTGCCAGCAGCTTATTTCGGGGATTGCGGACAGATACGCAGTATTTT. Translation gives CASSLFRGLRTDTQYF.

CDR3 in DNA: TGTGCCAGCAGCTATAACAGGGGTAATCAGCCCCAGCATTTT. As protein: CASSYNRGNQPQHF. The J gene is TRBJ1-5, the V gene TRBV5-6; 7 bases agree with TRBD1. Unmatched junction bases numbered 4, after V lost 3 bases and J lost 4 bases. The CDR3 is 14 amino acids. Looked up from germline, CDR1 is SGHDT and CDR2 is YYEEEE. The full variable domain, rest sourced from reference TRBV5-6 and TRBJ1-5, is DAGVTQSPTHLIKTRGQQVTLRCSPKSGHDTVSWYQQALGQGPQFIFQYYEEEERQRGNFPDRFSGHQFPNYSSELNVNALLLGDSALYLCASSYNRGNQPQHFGDGTRLSIL.

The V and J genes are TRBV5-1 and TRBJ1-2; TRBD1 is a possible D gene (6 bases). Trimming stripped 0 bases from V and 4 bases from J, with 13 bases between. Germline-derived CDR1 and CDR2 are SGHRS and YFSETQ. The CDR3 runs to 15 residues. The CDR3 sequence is CASSLAQDSPYGYTF. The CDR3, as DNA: TGCGCCAGCAGCTTGGCGCAGGACAGCCCCTATGGCTACACCTTC. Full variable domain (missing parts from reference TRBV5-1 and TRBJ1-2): KAGVTQTPRYLIKTRGQQVTLSCSPISGHRSVSWYQQTPGQGLQFLFEYFSETQRNKGNFPGRFSGRQFSNSRSEMNVSTLELGDSALYLCASSLAQDSPYGYTFGSGTRLTVV.

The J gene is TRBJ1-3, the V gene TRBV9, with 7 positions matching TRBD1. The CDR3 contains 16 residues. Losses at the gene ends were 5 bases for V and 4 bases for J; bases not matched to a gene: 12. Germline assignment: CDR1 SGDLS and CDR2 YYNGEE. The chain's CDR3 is CASSLNRGYSGNTIYF. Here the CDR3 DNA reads TGTGCCAGCAGTTTAAACAGGGGATATTCCGGAAACACCATATATTTT.

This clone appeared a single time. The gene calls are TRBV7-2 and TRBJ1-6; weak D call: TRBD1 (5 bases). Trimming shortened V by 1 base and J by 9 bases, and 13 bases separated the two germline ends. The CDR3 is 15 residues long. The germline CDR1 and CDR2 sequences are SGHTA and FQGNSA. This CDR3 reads CASSLVAQASSPLHF. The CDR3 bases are TGTGCCAGCAGCTTAGTAGCACAGGCGAGTTCACCCCTCCACTTT.

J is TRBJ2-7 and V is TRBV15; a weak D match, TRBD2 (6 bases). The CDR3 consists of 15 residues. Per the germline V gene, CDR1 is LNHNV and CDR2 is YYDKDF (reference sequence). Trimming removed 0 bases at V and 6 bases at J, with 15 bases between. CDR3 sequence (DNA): TGTGCCACCAGCAGAGATCGGGCGACTAGTCGCGAGCAGTACGTC. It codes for CATSRDRATSREQYV.

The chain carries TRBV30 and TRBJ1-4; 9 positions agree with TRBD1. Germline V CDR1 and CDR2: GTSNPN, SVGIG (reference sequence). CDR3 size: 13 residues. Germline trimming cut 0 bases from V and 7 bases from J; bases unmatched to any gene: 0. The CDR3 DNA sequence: TGTGCCTGGAGTGTACAGGGGGCTGAAAAACTGTTTTTT. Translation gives CAWSVQGAEKLFF.

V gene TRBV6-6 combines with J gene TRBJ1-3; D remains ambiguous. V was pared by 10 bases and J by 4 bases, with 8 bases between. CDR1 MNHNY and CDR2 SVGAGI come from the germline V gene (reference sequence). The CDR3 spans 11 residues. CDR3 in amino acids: CATSQGNTIYF. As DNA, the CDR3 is TGTGCCACCTCCCAGGGAAACACCATATATTTT.